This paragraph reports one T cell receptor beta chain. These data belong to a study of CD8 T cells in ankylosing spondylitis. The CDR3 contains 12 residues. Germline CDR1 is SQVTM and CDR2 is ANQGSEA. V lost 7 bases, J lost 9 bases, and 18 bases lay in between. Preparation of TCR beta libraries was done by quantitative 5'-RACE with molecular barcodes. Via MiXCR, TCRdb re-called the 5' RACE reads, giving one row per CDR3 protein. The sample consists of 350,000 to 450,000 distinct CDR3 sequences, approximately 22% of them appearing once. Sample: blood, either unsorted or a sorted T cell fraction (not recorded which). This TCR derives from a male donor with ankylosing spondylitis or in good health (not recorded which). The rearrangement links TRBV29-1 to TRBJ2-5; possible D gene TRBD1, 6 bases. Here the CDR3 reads CSASDSGEAQYF. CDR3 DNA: TGCAGCGCCTCGGACAGCGGTGAGGCCCAGTACTTC.